Listed here are 8 T cell receptor beta chains from one sample, sequenced in a study of T cells expressing NK-cell markers. TCRdb reprocessed the 5' RACE reads, keeping one entry per CDR3 protein, no DNA. The sample table sets out a few hundred thousand distinct CDR3 sequences. The sample taken for sequencing was blood T cells: a sorted CD56 or NKG2C T cell subset, CD4+ or CD8+ T cells, or bulk PBMC T cells (not recorded which). The receptors were sampled from a man aged 18 to 29 in good health.

The chain is built from TRBV7-9 and TRBJ1-1. The CDR3 loop spans 15 amino acids. Germline CDR1 and CDR2: SEHNR and FQNEAQ (reference sequence). The CDR3 reads CASSFDLNMNTEAFF.

The V gene is TRBV9, the J gene TRBJ1-5. Germline loops: CDR1 SGDLS, CDR2 YYNGEE. The CDR3 has 15 residues. The CDR3 sequence is CASSVGAGGGQPQHF.

The rearrangement joins TRBV12-3 or TRBV12-4 to TRBJ1-1. This CDR3 contains 14 residues. CDR3 sequence: CASRGDGLYTEAFF.

The chain carries TRBV11-3 and TRBJ2-2; TCRdb proposes TRBD1, but this gene call is untestable without DNA. Per the germline V gene, CDR1 is SGHNT and CDR2 is YENEEA. CDR3 size: 16 residues. The CDR3 protein is CASSPGPMWNTGELFF.

This chain connects TRBV15 to TRBJ1-2. Germline V gene data show CDR1 as LNHNV and CDR2 as YYDKDF (reference sequence). CDR3 length equals 12 residues. The chain's CDR3 is CATSRDPGGYTF.

The chain couples TRBV12-3 or TRBV12-4 to TRBJ2-1; as DNA is missing, the TRBD1 call by TCRdb cannot be tested. The CDR3 covers 14 residues. The CDR3 spells CASLWDRVYNEQFF.

CDR3 amino acids: CAISGQGQQPQHF. The V and J genes are TRBV10-3 and TRBJ1-5; no DNA is available, so the TRBD1 call from TCRdb remains unchecked. This CDR3 is built from 13 residues. CDR1 and CDR2 from the germline V gene are ENHRY and SYGVKD.

The chain employs TRBV29-1 and TRBJ2-5; the D call from TCRdb, TRBD1, cannot be confirmed without DNA. This CDR3 spans 15 amino acids. Germline V gives CDR1 SQVTM, CDR2 ANQGSEA. This CDR3 is CSVDSAGGAGETQYF.